The entry below describes one TCR beta chain. This sample is drawn from a study of T cell responses to AZD1222 COVID-19 vaccine. Unmatched junction bases numbered 4, after V lost 0 bases and J lost 2 bases. The CDR3 length is 15 residues. Germline loops: CDR1 SGHNT, CDR2 YYREEE (reference sequence). Profiling relied on immunoSEQ multiplex PCR, and the TCRdb table lists in-frame clones only, not all of them. The table lists around 180,000 clones, approximately 86% of them singletons, with 6% to 8.5% in the top ten. The chain joins TRBV5-4 to TRBJ2-7; the match to TRBD1 covers 8 bases. The sequence derives from an adult in good health. This specimen was peripheral blood, taken on day 0 of AZD1222 vaccination. The CDR3: CASSLAAGGAYEQYF. CDR3 coding DNA: TGTGCCAGCAGCTTGGCCGCAGGGGGCGCCTACGAGCAGTACTTC.